These 14 T cell receptor beta chains were sequenced from one sample in a study of Graves' ophthalmopathy and Graves' hyperthyroidism (dated by TCRdb to between 2017 and 2018). Sequencing relied on an Illumina HiSeq 2000. TCR beta CDR3 regions were amplified from RNA transcripts for repertoire sequencing. HTBI primers and the Qiagen OneStep RT-PCR kit were used in a first-round RT-PCR, which was followed by a second-round multiplex PCR, size selection and purification. In TCRdb, the public reads were trimmed at Q25 with fastp and aligned with MiXCR, with productive beta chains retained. A single entry per CDR3 protein holds the most common genes and DNA from its merged rows. The sample contains roughly 500,000 distinct CDR3 sequences, 13% to 15% of them found a single time. The ten largest clones represent roughly 9.8% of the sample. The sample taken for sequencing was blood. These receptors all stem from a woman under 40 with Graves' ophthalmopathy. Donor details come from another sample of the same person, matched by shared clones.

This clonotype was counted many times. The chain has TRBV6-2 or TRBV6-3 and TRBJ2-7, with 14 bases lining up with TRBD2. Germline V CDR1 and CDR2: MNHEY, SVGEGT. The CDR3 runs 15 residues. V gave up 6 bases and J gave up 3 bases; unmatched junction bases: 4. The CDR3 region is CASRRLAGGLYEQYF. Here the CDR3 DNA reads TGTGCCAGCAGGCGACTAGCGGGAGGGCTCTACGAGCAGTACTTC.

The rearrangement uses TRBV3-1 and TRBJ2-7; TRBD2 aligns across 8 bases. Germline CDR1 and CDR2: LGHDT and YNNKEL (reference sequence). Trimming removed 4 bases from V and 5 bases from J; junction bases left unmatched: 10. The CDR3 runs to 15 residues. This CDR3 reads CASSRGGGIRDEQYF. Here the CDR3 DNA reads TGTGCCAGCAGCCGTGGCGGGGGGATTCGGGACGAGCAGTACTTC.

This clonotype was counted at least ten times. The chain couples TRBV13 to TRBJ1-2, with TRBD1 matching over 7 bases. The trim removed 6 bases at V and 3 bases at J, leaving 4 bases unmatched. Germline V gene data show CDR1 as PRHDT and CDR2 as FYEKMQ (reference sequence). The CDR3 sequence is 13 residues long. The CDR3 spells CASSQGGHYGYTF. Here the CDR3 DNA reads TGTGCCAGCAGTCAAGGGGGCCACTATGGCTACACCTTC.

There are many counts of this clonotype. The chain has TRBV7-3 and TRBJ2-7; D remains unclear. V was cut by 5 bases and J by 3 bases, with 11 bases left in between. Looked up from germline, CDR1 is SGHTA and CDR2 is FQGTGA. This CDR3 is 13 amino acids long. CDR3 in amino acids: CASSLSPLYEQYF. The CDR3 nucleotides are TGTGCCAGCAGCCTTAGCCCACTCTACGAGCAGTACTTC.

This clonotype was seen ten or more times. The rearrangement uses TRBV20-1 and TRBJ1-1; the D is unclear. The CDR3 is 14 residues long. Germline V CDR1 and CDR2: DFQATT, SNEGSKA (reference sequence). Trimming took off 0 bases at V and 12 bases at J, with 20 bases between the two ends. Written as DNA, the CDR3 is TGCAGTGCTAGAGATACTTCCCAACCGGCAAAGACTTTCTTT. Translating gives CSARDTSQPAKTFF.

The chain couples TRBV4-1 to TRBJ1-2; maybe TRBD1 (5 bases). CDR3 length equals 18 residues. V lost 2 bases and J lost 5, with 24 bases in between. The germline V gene encodes CDR1 MGHRA and CDR2 YSYEKL. The CDR3 loop reads CASSQHLAAPWTQYGYTF. The CDR3, as DNA: TGCGCCAGCAGCCAACACCTGGCGGCCCCTTGGACACAATATGGCTACACCTTC.

There are a few counts of this clonotype. The chain uses TRBV3-1 and TRBJ1-1; D uncertain. Germline-derived CDR1 and CDR2 are LGHDT and YNNKEL (reference sequence). The V and J ends lost 4 bases and 3 bases respectively, with 15 bases between them. This CDR3 region has 15 residues. The CDR3 protein is CASSRTSVGHTEAFF. As DNA, the CDR3 is TGTGCCAGCAGCCGGACCTCAGTTGGACACACTGAAGCTTTCTTT.

This clonotype was detected many times. CDR3 in amino acids: CASSFGGAGTEAFF. Written as DNA, the CDR3 is TGTGCCAGCAGTTTTGGGGGGGCCGGAACTGAAGCTTTCTTT. The chain combines TRBV12-3 or TRBV12-4 with TRBJ1-1; the D gene is possibly TRBD1 (6 bases). The CDR3 covers 14 residues. V dropped 3 bases and J dropped 5 bases, with 13 bases sitting between them.

Only a few counts were recorded for this clonotype. A much larger clone differs from this one at a single base, so this may be a read error. V usage is TRBV30 and J usage is TRBJ1-5, with D uncertain. The CDR3 is 14 amino acids. The V gene's germline CDR1 is GTSNPN and CDR2 SVGIG (reference sequence). The CDR3 DNA follows: TGTGCCCGGAGTGTACGATCCGGGAATCAGCCCCAGCATTTT. It is translated as CARSVRSGNQPQHF.

This clonotype occurred many times. This chain links TRBV27 with TRBJ1-5; D unresolved. CDR1 MNHEY and CDR2 SMNVEV come from the germline V gene (reference sequence). The ends were cut back, 2 bases at V and 0 bases at J, with 11 bases in the middle. The CDR3 sequence is 16 residues long. The CDR3 protein is CASSLRFTDSNQPQHF. In DNA, the CDR3 is TGTGCCAGCAGTTTAAGGTTCACGGATAGCAATCAGCCCCAGCATTTT.

A remark on this clonotype: A much larger clone differs by one base, so this may be a read error. J is TRBJ1-1 and V is TRBV11-1; 7 nucleotides match TRBD1. The CDR3 runs 15 residues. Germline CDR1 SGHAT, CDR2 FQDESV (reference sequence). CDR3 region: CASSPTTQGDTEACF. Written as DNA, the CDR3 is TGTGCCAGCAGCCCAACTACTCAGGGGGACACTGAAGCTTGCTTT.

The V and J genes are TRBV30 and TRBJ2-2; 14 bases align to TRBD2. The CDR3 extends over 16 amino acids. Germline trimming cut 6 bases from V and 6 bases from J; bases unmatched to any gene: 9. Germline assignment: CDR1 GTSNPN and CDR2 SVGIG (reference sequence). The CDR3 protein is CACGQGTSGSPGELFF. The CDR3 DNA reads as TGTGCCTGTGGACAGGGGACTAGCGGGAGTCCCGGGGAGCTGTTTTTT. Full variable domain (outside the CDR3, taken from reference TRBV30 and TRBJ2-2): SQTIHQWPATLVQPVGSPLSLECTVEGTSNPNLYWYRQAAGRGLQLLFYSVGIGQISSEVPQNLSASRPQDRQFILSSKKLLLSDSGFYLCACGQGTSGSPGELFFGEGSRLTVL.

At least ten counts were recorded for this clonotype. V usage is TRBV11-1 and J usage is TRBJ1-1; the match to TRBD1 covers 8 bases. The V gene end was trimmed by 5 bases and the J gene end by 5 bases; junction bases not matched to a gene: 13. The germline V gene has CDR1 SGHAT and CDR2 FQDESV (reference sequence). This CDR3 is 16 amino acids long. The CDR3 DNA is TGTGCCAGCAGCAGCGATCGGACAGGGTTTGTGACTGAAGCTTTCTTT. Encoded protein: CASSSDRTGFVTEAFF.

This clonotype appeared many times. The genes are TRBV6-2 or TRBV6-3 and TRBJ1-5, with D maybe TRBD1 (6 bases). Trimming shortened V by 6 bases and J by 2 bases, and 20 bases separated the two germline ends. This CDR3 contains 17 residues. Germline values: CDR1 MNHEY, CDR2 SVGEGT. CDR3 amino acids: CASRDLAGAGGNQPQHF. For the CDR3, the DNA is TGTGCCAGCAGAGACCTCGCGGGGGCCGGAGGCAATCAGCCCCAGCATTTT.